What follows are 27 T cell receptor beta chains derived from one specimen sequenced in a study of T cell repertoires in cytomegalovirus infection. These receptors lack a known antigen. TCRdb reprocessed the reads with MiXCR, giving one entry per CDR3 protein. The table records about 890,000 distinct CDR3 sequences, approximately 31% of them present only once. The sample was cultured CD8+ T cells from PBMCs, taken from culture after CMV antigen stimulation. The receptors derive from a human donor in good health (CMV status not recorded). Some clones in this sample may be carry-over from other donors' samples.

The chain recombines TRBV7-9 with TRBJ2-5, with D possibly being TRBD1 (6 bases). Looked up from germline, CDR1 is SEHNR and CDR2 is FQNEAQ (reference sequence). The CDR3 consists of 14 residues. V was shortened by 4 bases and J by 1 base, with 10 bases between the two germline ends. CDR3 DNA: TGTGCCAGCAGCTCCCTGGGGGCCCAAGAGACCCAGTACTTC. Translating it yields CASSSLGAQETQYF.

This chain links TRBV18 with TRBJ2-7; D unclear. The CDR3 loop spans 14 amino acids. Trimming took off 3 bases at V and 4 bases at J, with 13 bases between the two ends. CDR1 and CDR2 (germline): KGHSH, LQKENI. CDR3 nucleotides: TGTGCCAGCTCACCCCCTTGGTGGATTTACGAGCAGTACGTC. Amino acid sequence: CASSPPWWIYEQYV.

In its sample, this clonotype was seen many times. This chain connects TRBV20-1 to TRBJ2-7, with D uncertain. Trimming left V 1 base short and J 0 bases short, with 7 bases between. Per germline, CDR1 DFQATT and CDR2 SNEGSKA (reference sequence). The CDR3 totals 13 residues. CDR3 sequence: CSARGDSSYEQYV. The CDR3 nucleotides read TGCAGTGCTAGAGGGGATAGCTCCTACGAGCAGTACGTC.

This clonotype came up many times. The germline gene is not matched at one end of the junction; a read error may be the cause. The CDR3 DNA is TGTGCCAGCAGTTTAGCGCCAGGGGTTAATCAGCCCCAGCATTTT. This gives the protein CASSLAPGVNQPQHF. The rearrangement uses TRBV7-8 and TRBJ1-5, with D possibly TRBD1 on 6 matching bases. The CDR3 is made up of 15 amino acids. Germline V gives CDR1 SGHVS, CDR2 FQNEAQ.

This clonotype was found many times. V gene TRBV4-3 combines with J gene TRBJ1-2; D ambiguous. V lost 0 bases, J lost 0 bases, and 11 bases lay in between. The CDR3 spans 16 residues. CDR1 is LGHNA and CDR2 is YSLEER in the germline V gene. The CDR3 protein is CASSQDSAATNYGYTF. The CDR3 DNA reads as TGCGCCAGCAGCCAAGATTCGGCAGCTACTAACTATGGCTACACCTTC.

The sample holds many counts of this clonotype. The CDR3 nucleotides are TGTGCCAGCAGAATCCGCCGGGACCATTTGTCAGATACGCAGTATTTT. Translating gives CASRIRRDHLSDTQYF. The chain joins TRBV7-9 to TRBJ2-3; TRBD1 or TRBD2 may be the D gene (5 bases each). The CDR3 sequence is 16 residues long. Trimming shortened V by 6 bases and J by 4 bases, and 20 bases separated the two germline ends. Germline V gene lookup returns CDR1 SEHNR and CDR2 FQNEAQ (reference sequence).

This clonotype was detected ten times or more. The CDR3, as DNA: TGTGCCATCAGAACAACAGGGGGTGTTAATTCACCCCTCCACTTT. Its translation is CAIRTTGGVNSPLHF. V gene TRBV10-3 combines with J gene TRBJ1-6; 8 nucleotides agree with TRBD1. V lost 6 bases and J lost 6; bases outside the gene matches: 7. This CDR3 is built from 15 residues. CDR1 and CDR2 (germline): ENHRY, SYGVKD.

This clonotype was recorded a few times. The gene calls are TRBV4-1 and TRBJ2-4; 7 positions match TRBD1. There are 15 residues in the CDR3. V lost 3 bases to trimming and J lost 3 bases; unmatched junction nucleotides: 5. Germline-derived CDR1 and CDR2 are MGHRA and YSYEKL. Here the CDR3 reads CASSQFGTDKNIQYF. CDR3 coding DNA: TGCGCCAGCAGCCAGTTCGGGACAGACAAAAACATTCAGTACTTC.

This clonotype was picked up many times. The chain links TRBV27 to TRBJ1-1; tentative D call: TRBD1 (5 bases). The CDR3 totals 14 residues. Trimming took off 7 bases at V and 0 bases at J, with 12 bases between the two ends. Germline V CDR1 and CDR2: MNHEY, SMNVEV (reference sequence). The CDR3 protein is CASTPGGLNTEAFF. DNA for the CDR3: TGTGCCAGCACCCCCGGGGGTTTGAACACTGAAGCTTTCTTT.

In this sample, this clonotype turned up many times. The chain joins TRBV7-4 to TRBJ1-3; D ambiguous. Germline CDR1 and CDR2: SGHVT and SQSDAQ. Trimming stripped 2 bases from V and 4 bases from J, with 9 bases between. This CDR3 is built from 14 residues. As DNA, the CDR3 is TGTGCCAGCAGCTTACGGGAGATGGGAAACACCATATATTTT. This sequence encodes CASSLREMGNTIYF.

At least ten counts were recorded for this clonotype. J is TRBJ2-2 and V is TRBV7-2; a weak D match, TRBD1 (6 bases). The V gene's germline CDR1 is SGHTA and CDR2 FQGNSA. V lost 4 bases and J lost 2, with 11 bases in between. The length of the CDR3 is 15 residues. The CDR3 loop reads CASSSPGHNTGELFF. In nucleotides, the CDR3 is TGTGCCAGCAGCTCCCCGGGACATAACACCGGGGAGCTGTTTTTT.

Details on this clonotype: Possible read error: a much larger clone is one base away. The rearrangement joins TRBV7-9 to TRBJ1-1; D is possibly TRBD1 (5 bases). The germline V and J ends were trimmed by 3 bases and 5 bases, with 16 bases remaining between them. The CDR3 covers 15 residues. Germline V CDR1 and CDR2: SEHNR, FQNEAQ (reference sequence). CDR3 nucleotide sequence: TGTGCCAGCAGCTTGGGGGGGGTGTGGGAGACTGAAGCTTTCTTT. Its protein is CASSLGGVWETEAFF. Based on the CDR3 plus reference TRBV7-9 and TRBJ1-1, the full variable domain is DTGVSQNPRHKITKRGQNVTFRCDPISEHNRLYWYRQTLGQGPEFLTYFQNEAQLEKSRLLSDRFSAERPKGSFSTLEIQRTEQGDSAMYLCASSLGGVWETEAFFGQGTRLTVV.

This clonotype has more than one count but fewer than ten. The rearrangement joins TRBV11-2 to TRBJ2-4; 10 bases are a match to TRBD1. The length of the CDR3 is 16 residues. Losses at the gene ends were 5 bases for V and 5 bases for J; bases not matched to a gene: 9. Germline loops: CDR1 SGHAT, CDR2 FQNNGV. The CDR3 region has the DNA TGTGCCAGCAGCCCCTGGGACAGGGGCGGGGAAAACATTCAGTACTTC. Protein: CASSPWDRGGENIQYF.

This clonotype was seen many times. The chain uses TRBV19 and TRBJ2-4; no clear D gene. This CDR3 has 13 amino acids. V was cut by 3 bases and J by 8 bases, with 11 bases left in between. Germline lookup yields CDR1 LNHDA and CDR2 SQIVND (reference sequence). The CDR3 spells CASSMVPLDIQYF. CDR3 DNA sequence: TGTGCCAGTAGTATGGTTCCCCTGGACATTCAGTACTTC.

This rearrangement joins TRBV2 to TRBJ1-6; 7 nucleotides align to TRBD1. The length of the CDR3 is 14 residues. Trimming removed 6 bases from V and 10 bases from J; junction bases left unmatched: 9. Germline V gene lookup returns CDR1 SNHLY and CDR2 FYNNEI. The CDR3 bases are TGTGCCAGCAGCGCCCACAGGGGTGGGTCACCCCTCCACTTT. Translating it yields CASSAHRGGSPLHF.

The chain has TRBV5-4 and TRBJ2-1, with D perhaps matching TRBD1 (7 bases). V gave up 2 bases and J gave up 6 bases, with 18 bases separating them. The CDR3 length is 16 residues. CDR1 and CDR2 from the germline V gene are SGHNT and YYREEE (reference sequence). Written as DNA, the CDR3 is TGTGCCAGCAGCTTACGCCCCCGGCAGGGGGGCAATGAGCAGTTCTTC. This codes for CASSLRPRQGGNEQFF.

This chain links TRBV27 with TRBJ2-1; 11 positions match TRBD1. V dropped 2 bases and J dropped 7; count of bases not matched to a gene: 7. The germline V gene has CDR1 MNHEY and CDR2 SMNVEV (reference sequence). This CDR3 is built from 16 residues. CDR3 DNA sequence: TGTGCCAGCAGTTTAGACACCGGGACAGGGGGGAATGAGCAGTTCTTC. Translation gives CASSLDTGTGGNEQFF.

This rearrangement joins TRBV19 to TRBJ2-7, with D hard to call. V lost 3 bases and J lost 2, with 8 bases in between. Per germline, CDR1 LNHDA and CDR2 SQIVND (reference sequence). The CDR3 spans 13 residues. The CDR3 protein is CASSIALTYEQYV. In DNA form, the CDR3 reads TGTGCCAGTAGTATTGCGCTGACCTACGAGCAGTACGTC.

V and J are TRBV6-5 and TRBJ1-2; D is undetermined. Trimming took off 3 bases at V and 2 bases at J, with 10 bases between the two ends. Germline CDR1 reads MNHEY; CDR2 reads SVGAGI. The CDR3 sequence is 14 residues long. The CDR3 DNA reads TGTGCCAGCAGTTATGGGTCAACGAACTATGGCTACACCTTC. It yields the protein CASSYGSTNYGYTF.

This clonotype was picked up a small number of times. This sequence joins TRBV6-5 and TRBJ1-6; no clear D. Per the germline V gene, CDR1 is MNHEY and CDR2 is SVGAGI. The CDR3 totals 13 residues. V dropped 5 bases and J dropped 9 bases, with 11 bases sitting between them. The CDR3, as DNA: TGTGCCAGCAGTCGCAATCGGATTTCACCCCTCCACTTT. Translated: CASSRNRISPLHF.

This clonotype was detected only a few times. The chain employs TRBV7-9 and TRBJ2-6; D is undetermined. This CDR3 has 15 amino acids. V lost 2 bases to trimming and J lost 0 bases, with 5 bases between them. Germline V gene lookup returns CDR1 SEHNR and CDR2 FQNEAQ (reference sequence). For the CDR3, the DNA is TGTGCCAGCAGCTTATGGGGCTCTGGGGCCAACGTCCTGACTTTC. The encoded protein is CASSLWGSGANVLTF.

This clonotype occurred a few times. The chain combines TRBV7-6 with TRBJ1-2, with TRBD1 identical over 8 bases. Germline CDR1 reads SGHVS; CDR2 reads FNYEAQ. Unmatched junction bases numbered 10, after V lost 4 bases and J lost 3 bases. This CDR3 contains 16 residues. CDR3 DNA: TGTGCCAGCAGCTCAGGGGGCGCGTCGGCGGACTATGGCTACACCTTC. Its translation: CASSSGGASADYGYTF.

With respect to this clonotype: The CDR3 does not close with the conserved phenylalanine or tryptophan, likely indicating a read error. The chain recombines TRBV6-2 or TRBV6-3 with TRBJ2-1, with D possibly being TRBD1 (6 bases). The CDR3 sequence is 16 residues long. From germline, CDR1 is MNHEY and CDR2 SVGEGT. Trimming shortened V by 2 bases and J by 4 bases, and 15 bases separated the two germline ends. CDR3 loop: CASSYGPTGHYNEQFS. In DNA form, the CDR3 reads TGTGCCAGCAGTTACGGGCCGACAGGCCATTACAATGAGCAGTTCTCC.

The V gene is TRBV29-1, the J gene TRBJ1-1; D ambiguous. CDR1 and CDR2 (germline): SQVTM, ANQGSEA. The germline V and J ends were trimmed by 4 bases and 2 bases, with 8 bases remaining between them. CDR3 length: 12 residues. CDR3 in DNA: TGCAGCGTTGTGGCAGAAAACACTGAAGCTTTCTTT. It encodes CSVVAENTEAFF.

The table lists this clonotype with a few counts. The chain combines TRBV19 with TRBJ1-6; 7 nucleotides align to TRBD1. V was pared by 7 bases and J by 6 bases, with 9 bases of the junction left unmatched. The germline V gene encodes CDR1 LNHDA and CDR2 SQIVND (reference sequence). This CDR3 region has 15 residues. The CDR3 loop reads CASTITGAANSPLHF. Written as DNA, the CDR3 is TGTGCCAGTACCATCACAGGGGCGGCTAATTCACCCCTCCACTTT.

The rearrangement joins TRBV7-6 to TRBJ2-5; tentative D call: TRBD1 (6 bases). Germline CDR1 SGHVS, CDR2 FNYEAQ. CDR3 length equals 12 residues. The V end lost 5 bases, the J end lost 5 bases, and 9 bases lay between the germline ends. The CDR3 is CASSTQGETQYF. The CDR3 bases are TGTGCCAGCAGCACCCAGGGGGAGACCCAGTACTTC.

This rearrangement joins TRBV18 to TRBJ2-5; 7 bases line up with TRBD1. The CDR3 runs 15 residues. Trimming took 3 bases from V and 3 from J; bases not matched to a gene: 7. Germline V gene data show CDR1 as KGHSH and CDR2 as LQKENI. CDR3 residues: CASSPLRGQEETQYF. In nucleotides, the CDR3 is TGTGCCAGCTCACCGCTTAGGGGGCAGGAAGAGACCCAGTACTTC. The full variable domain, in which reference TRBV18 and TRBJ2-5 provide the parts outside the CDR3, is NAGVMQNPRHLVRRRGQEARLRCSPMKGHSHVYWYRQLPEEGLKFMVYLQKENIIDESGMPKERFSAEFPKEGPSILRIQQVVRGDSAAYFCASSPLRGQEETQYFGPGTRLLVL.